This T cell receptor (beta chain) was retrieved from a study of a mutant IDH1 vaccine in newly diagnosed glioma. Across the whole study: Weeks 1, 3, 5, 7, 11, 15, 19 and 23 were when patients received their eight vaccinations. Former treatment meant radiotherapy, temozolomide, or both; the majority had gotten both.

Sequencing was performed with immunoSEQ multiplex PCR; in TCRdb, only in-frame clones are kept and a portion is missing. The top ten hold around 1.5% of the sample, which has tens of thousands of clones, around 87% seen once. Germline CDR1 LGHNA, CDR2 YSLEER. CDR3 length equals 14 residues. Trimming removed 1 base from V and 7 bases from J, with 13 bases in between. Time point specified: week 23, last vaccination. Each dose of the vaccine consisted of 300 ug of mutant IDH1 20-mer peptide, with topical imiquimod. On this clone itself: Its specificity is unknown.

The receptor comes from a man between 40 and 49 years old with glioma. The sample here was PBMCs, taken from a glioma patient whose treatment included an IDH1 peptide vaccine. The chain is built from TRBV4-3 and TRBJ1-2; the D is unclear. CDR3 DNA: TGCGCCAGCAGCCAAGCTCAGGCCTACGGTGGCTACACCTTC. This sequence encodes CASSQAQAYGGYTF.